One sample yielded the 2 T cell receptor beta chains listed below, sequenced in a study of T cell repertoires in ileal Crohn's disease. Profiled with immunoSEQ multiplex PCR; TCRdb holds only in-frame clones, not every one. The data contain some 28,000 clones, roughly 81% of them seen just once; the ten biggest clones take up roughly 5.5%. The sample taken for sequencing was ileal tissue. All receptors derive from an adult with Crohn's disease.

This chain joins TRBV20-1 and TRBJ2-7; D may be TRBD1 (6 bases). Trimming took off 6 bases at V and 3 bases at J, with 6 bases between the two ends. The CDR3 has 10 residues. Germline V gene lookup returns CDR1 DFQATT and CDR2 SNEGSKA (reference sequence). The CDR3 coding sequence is TGCAGTGCACAGGGCTACGAGCAGTACTTC. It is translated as CSAQGYEQYF.

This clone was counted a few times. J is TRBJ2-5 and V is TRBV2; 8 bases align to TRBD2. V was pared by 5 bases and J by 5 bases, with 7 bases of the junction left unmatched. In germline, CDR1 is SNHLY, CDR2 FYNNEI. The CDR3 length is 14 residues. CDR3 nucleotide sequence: TGTGCCAGCAGTCCGACTAGCGTTGGGGAGACCCAGTACTTC. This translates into CASSPTSVGETQYF. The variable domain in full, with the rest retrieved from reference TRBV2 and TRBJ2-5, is EPEVTQTPSHQVTQMGQEVILRCVPISNHLYFYWYRQILGQKVEFLVSFYNNEISEKSEIFDDQFSVERPDGSNFTLKIRSTKLEDSAMYFCASSPTSVGETQYFGPGTRLLVL.